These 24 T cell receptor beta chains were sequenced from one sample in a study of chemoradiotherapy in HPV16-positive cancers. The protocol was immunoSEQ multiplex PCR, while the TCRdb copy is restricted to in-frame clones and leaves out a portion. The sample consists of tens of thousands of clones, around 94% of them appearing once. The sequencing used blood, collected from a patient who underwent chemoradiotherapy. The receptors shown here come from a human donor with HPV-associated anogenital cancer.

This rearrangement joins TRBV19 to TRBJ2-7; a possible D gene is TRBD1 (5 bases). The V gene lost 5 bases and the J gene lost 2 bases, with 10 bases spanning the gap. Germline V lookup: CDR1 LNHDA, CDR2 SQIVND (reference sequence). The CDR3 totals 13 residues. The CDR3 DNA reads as TGTGCCAGTAGTTTGACAGCCACCTACGAGCAGTACTTC. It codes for CASSLTATYEQYF.

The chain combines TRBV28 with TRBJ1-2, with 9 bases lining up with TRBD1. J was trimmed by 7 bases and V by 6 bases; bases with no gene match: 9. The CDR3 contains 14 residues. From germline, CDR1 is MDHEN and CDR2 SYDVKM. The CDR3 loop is CASRRGQGRSGYTF. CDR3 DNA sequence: TGTGCCAGCAGGCGGGGACAGGGTCGCTCTGGCTACACCTTC.

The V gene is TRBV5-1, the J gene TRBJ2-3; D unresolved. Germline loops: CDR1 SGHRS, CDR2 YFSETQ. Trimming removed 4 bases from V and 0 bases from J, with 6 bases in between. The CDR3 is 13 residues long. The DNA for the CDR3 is TGCGCCAGCAGCCCGGGCAGCACAGATACGCAGTATTTT. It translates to CASSPGSTDTQYF.

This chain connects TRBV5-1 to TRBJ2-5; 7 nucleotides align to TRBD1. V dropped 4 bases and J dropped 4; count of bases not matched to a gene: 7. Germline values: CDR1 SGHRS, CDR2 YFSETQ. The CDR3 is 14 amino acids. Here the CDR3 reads CASSPGTVGETQYF. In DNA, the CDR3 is TGCGCCAGCAGCCCAGGGACAGTGGGAGAGACCCAGTACTTC.

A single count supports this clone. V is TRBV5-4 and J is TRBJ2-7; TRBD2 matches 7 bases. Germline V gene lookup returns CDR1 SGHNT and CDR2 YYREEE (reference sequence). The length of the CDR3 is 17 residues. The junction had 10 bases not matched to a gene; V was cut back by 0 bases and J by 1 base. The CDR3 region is CASSLGGLAAFSYEQYF. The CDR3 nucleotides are TGTGCCAGCAGCTTGGGGGGCCTAGCGGCCTTTTCCTACGAGCAGTACTTC.

The CDR3 region is CASGLSGIEQFF. In DNA form, the CDR3 reads TGTGCCAGCGGCCTTAGCGGGATTGAGCAGTTCTTC. V usage is TRBV2 and J usage is TRBJ2-1; TRBD2 agrees at 8 bases. Germline V gene lookup returns CDR1 SNHLY and CDR2 FYNNEI. With V trimmed by 8 bases and J by 9 bases, 6 bases remained unmatched. This CDR3 is 12 amino acids long.

The CDR3 reads CASRKSGTGGYTF. The CDR3, as DNA: TGTGCCAGCAGGAAATCAGGTACGGGCGGCTACACCTTC. The chain joins TRBV5-6 to TRBJ1-2; D gene uncertain. The germline V and J ends were trimmed by 5 bases and 8 bases, with 16 bases remaining between them. Germline V gives CDR1 SGHDT, CDR2 YYEEEE. The CDR3 length is 13 residues.

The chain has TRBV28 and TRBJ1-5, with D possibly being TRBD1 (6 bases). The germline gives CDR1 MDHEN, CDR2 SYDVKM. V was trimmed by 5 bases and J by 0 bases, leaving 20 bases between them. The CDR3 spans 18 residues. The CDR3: CASSRRGPRPNSNQPQHF. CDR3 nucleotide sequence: TGTGCCAGCAGTCGCAGGGGACCGAGACCTAATAGCAATCAGCCCCAGCATTTT.

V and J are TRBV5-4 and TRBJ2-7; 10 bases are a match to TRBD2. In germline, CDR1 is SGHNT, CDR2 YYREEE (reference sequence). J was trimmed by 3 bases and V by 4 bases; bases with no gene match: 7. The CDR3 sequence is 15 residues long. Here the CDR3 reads CASSVGTSVYYEQYF. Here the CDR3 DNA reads TGTGCCAGCAGCGTCGGGACTAGCGTCTACTACGAGCAGTACTTC.

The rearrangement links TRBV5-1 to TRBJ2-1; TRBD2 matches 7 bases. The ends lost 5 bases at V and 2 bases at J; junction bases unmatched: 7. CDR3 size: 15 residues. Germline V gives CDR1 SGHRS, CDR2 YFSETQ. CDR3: CASSTDSGAYNEQFF. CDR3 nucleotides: TGCGCCAGCAGTACCGACAGCGGGGCCTACAATGAGCAGTTCTTC.

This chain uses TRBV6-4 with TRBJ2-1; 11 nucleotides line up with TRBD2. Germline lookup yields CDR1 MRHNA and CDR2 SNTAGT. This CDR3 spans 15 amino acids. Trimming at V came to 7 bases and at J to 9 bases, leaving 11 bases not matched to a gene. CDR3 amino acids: CASTATSGRSGEQFF. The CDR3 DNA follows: TGTGCCAGCACCGCCACTAGCGGGAGATCTGGTGAGCAGTTCTTC.

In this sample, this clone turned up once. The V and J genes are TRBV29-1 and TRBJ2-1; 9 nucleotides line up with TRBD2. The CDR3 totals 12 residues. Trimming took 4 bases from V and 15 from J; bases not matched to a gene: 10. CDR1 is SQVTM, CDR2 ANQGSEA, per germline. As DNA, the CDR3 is TGCAGCGTTGGAAGGGCTAGCGGGGAGTCGTTCTTC. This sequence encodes CSVGRASGESFF.

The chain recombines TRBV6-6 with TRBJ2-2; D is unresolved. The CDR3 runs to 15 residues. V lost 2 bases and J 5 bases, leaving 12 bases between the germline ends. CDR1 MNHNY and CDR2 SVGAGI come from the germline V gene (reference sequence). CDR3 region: CASSYRHQSTGELFF. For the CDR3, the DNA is TGTGCCAGCAGTTACCGCCACCAAAGTACCGGGGAGCTGTTTTTT.

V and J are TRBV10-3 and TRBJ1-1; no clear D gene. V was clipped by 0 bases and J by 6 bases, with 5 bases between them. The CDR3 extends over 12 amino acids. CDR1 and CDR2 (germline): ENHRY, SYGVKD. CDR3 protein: CAISESRAEAFF. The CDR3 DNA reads TGTGCCATCAGTGAGTCTAGGGCTGAAGCTTTCTTT.

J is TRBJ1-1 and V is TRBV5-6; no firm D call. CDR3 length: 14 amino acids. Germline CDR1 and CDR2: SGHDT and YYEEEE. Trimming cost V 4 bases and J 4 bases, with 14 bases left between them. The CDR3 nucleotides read TGTGCCAGCAGCGGAGACGGAGGCGGCACTGAAGCTTTCTTT. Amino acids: CASSGDGGGTEAFF.

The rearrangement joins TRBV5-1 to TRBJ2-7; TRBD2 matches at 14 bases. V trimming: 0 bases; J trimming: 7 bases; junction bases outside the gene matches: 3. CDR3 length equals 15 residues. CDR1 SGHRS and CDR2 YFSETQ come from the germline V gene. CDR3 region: CASSLVGLAGEEQYF. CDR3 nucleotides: TGCGCCAGCAGCTTGGTGGGACTAGCGGGAGAAGAGCAGTACTTC.

CDR3 loop: CAWSETVSNQPQHF. The CDR3 DNA follows: TGTGCCTGGAGTGAGACAGTTAGCAATCAGCCCCAGCATTTT. The chain uses TRBV30 and TRBJ1-5, with D tentatively TRBD1 (5 bases). V lost 1 base and J 0 bases, leaving 7 bases between the germline ends. Germline V CDR1 and CDR2: GTSNPN, SVGIG (reference sequence). This CDR3 has 14 residues.

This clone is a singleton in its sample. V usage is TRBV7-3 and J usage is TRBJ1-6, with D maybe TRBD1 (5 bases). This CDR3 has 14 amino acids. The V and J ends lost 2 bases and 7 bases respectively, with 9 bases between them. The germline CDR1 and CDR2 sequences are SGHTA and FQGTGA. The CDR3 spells CASSLAGPNSPLHF. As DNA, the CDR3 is TGTGCCAGCAGCTTAGCAGGGCCCAATTCACCCCTCCACTTT.

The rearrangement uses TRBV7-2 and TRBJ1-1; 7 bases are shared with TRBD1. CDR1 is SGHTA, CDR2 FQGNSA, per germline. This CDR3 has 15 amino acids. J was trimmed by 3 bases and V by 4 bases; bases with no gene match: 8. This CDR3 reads CASSSPDRSDTEAFF. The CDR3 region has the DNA TGTGCCAGCAGCTCCCCGGACAGGTCGGACACTGAAGCTTTCTTT.

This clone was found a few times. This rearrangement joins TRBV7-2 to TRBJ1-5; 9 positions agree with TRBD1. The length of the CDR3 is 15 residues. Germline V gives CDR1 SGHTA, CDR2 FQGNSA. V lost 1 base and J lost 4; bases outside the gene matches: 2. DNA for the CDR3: TGTGCCAGCAGCTTAGTGGGACAGGGTAATCAGCCCCAGCATTTT. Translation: CASSLVGQGNQPQHF. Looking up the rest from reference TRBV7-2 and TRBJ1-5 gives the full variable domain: GAGVSQSPSNKVTEKGKDVELRCDPISGHTALYWYRQSLGQGLEFLIYFQGNSAPDKSGLPSDRFSAERTGGSVSTLTIQRTQQEDSAVYLCASSLVGQGNQPQHFGDGTRLSIL.

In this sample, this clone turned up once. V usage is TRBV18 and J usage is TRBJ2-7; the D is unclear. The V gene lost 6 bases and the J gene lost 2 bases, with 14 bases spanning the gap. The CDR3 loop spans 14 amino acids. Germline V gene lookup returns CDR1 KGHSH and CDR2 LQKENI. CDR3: CASSLAAQTYEQYF. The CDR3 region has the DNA TGTGCCAGCTCTCTGGCGGCTCAGACCTACGAGCAGTACTTC.

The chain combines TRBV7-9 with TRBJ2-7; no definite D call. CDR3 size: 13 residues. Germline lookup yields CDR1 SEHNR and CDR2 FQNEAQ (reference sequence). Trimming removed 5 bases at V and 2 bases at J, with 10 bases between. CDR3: CASSPTVTYEQYF. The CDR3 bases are TGTGCCAGCAGCCCAACAGTTACCTACGAGCAGTACTTC. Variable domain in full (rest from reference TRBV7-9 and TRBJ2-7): DTGVSQNPRHKITKRGQNVTFRCDPISEHNRLYWYRQTLGQGPEFLTYFQNEAQLEKSRLLSDRFSAERPKGSFSTLEIQRTEQGDSAMYLCASSPTVTYEQYFGPGTRLTVT.

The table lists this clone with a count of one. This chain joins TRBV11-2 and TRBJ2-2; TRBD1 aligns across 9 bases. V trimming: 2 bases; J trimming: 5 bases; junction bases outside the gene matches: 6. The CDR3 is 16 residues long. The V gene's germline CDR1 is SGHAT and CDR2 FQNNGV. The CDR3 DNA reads TGTGCCAGCAGCTTAACTGGGACAGGGCTAACCGGGGAGCTGTTTTTT. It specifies CASSLTGTGLTGELFF.

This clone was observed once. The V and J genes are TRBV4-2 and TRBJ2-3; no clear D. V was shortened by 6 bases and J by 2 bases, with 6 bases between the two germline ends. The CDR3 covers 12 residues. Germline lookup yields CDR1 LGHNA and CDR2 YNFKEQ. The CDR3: CASSFHTDTQYF. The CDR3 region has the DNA TGTGCCAGCAGTTTTCACACAGATACGCAGTATTTT.